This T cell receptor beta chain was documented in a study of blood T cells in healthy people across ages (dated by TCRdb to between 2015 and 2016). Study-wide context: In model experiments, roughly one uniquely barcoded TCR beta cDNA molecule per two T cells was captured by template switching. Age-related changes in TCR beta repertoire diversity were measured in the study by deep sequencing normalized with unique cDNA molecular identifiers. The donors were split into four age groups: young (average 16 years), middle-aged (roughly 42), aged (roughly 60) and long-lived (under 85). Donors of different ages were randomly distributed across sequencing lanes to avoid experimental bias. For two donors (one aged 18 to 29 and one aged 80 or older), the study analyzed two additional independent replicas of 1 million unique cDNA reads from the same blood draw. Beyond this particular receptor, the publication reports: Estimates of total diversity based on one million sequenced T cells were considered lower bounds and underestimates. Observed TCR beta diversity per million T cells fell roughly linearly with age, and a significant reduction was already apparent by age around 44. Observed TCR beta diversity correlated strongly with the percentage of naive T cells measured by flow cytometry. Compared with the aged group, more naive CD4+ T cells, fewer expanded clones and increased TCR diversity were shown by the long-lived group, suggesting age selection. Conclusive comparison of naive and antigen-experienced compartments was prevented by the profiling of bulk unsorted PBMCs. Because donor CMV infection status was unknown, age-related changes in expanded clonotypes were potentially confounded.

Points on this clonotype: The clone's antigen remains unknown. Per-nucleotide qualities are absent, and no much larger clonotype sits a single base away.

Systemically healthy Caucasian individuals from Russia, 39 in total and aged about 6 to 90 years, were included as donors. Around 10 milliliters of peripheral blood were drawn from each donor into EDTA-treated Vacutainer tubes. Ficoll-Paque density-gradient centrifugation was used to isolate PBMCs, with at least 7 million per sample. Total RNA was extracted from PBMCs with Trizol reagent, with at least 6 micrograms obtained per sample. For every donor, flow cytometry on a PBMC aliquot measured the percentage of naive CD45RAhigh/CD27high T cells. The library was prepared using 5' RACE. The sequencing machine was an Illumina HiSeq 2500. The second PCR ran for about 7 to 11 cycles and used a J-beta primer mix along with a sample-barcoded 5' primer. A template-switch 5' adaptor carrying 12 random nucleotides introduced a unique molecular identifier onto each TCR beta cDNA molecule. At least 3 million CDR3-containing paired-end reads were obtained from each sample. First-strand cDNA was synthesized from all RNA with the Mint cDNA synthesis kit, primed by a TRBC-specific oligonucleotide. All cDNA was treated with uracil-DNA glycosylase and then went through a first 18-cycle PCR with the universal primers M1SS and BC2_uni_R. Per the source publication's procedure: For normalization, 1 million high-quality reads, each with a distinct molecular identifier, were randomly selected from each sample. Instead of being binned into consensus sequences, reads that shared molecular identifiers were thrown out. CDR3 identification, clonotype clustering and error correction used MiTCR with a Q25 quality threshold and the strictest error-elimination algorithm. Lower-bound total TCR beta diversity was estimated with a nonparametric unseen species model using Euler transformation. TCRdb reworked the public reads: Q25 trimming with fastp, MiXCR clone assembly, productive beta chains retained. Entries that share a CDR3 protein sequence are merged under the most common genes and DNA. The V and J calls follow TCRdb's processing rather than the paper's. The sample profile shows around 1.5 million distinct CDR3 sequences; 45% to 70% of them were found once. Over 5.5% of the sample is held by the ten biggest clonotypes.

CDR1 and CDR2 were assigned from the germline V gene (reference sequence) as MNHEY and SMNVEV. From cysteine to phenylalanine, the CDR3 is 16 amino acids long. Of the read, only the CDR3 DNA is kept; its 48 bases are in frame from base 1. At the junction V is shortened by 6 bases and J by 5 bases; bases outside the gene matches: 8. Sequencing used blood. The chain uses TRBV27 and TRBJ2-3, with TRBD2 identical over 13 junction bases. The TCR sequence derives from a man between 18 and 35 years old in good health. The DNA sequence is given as TGTGCCAGCAGCCCCAACCGACTAGCGGGAGGAGATACGCAGTATTTT. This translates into CASSPNRLAGGDTQYF.